This T cell receptor beta chain was recorded in a study of regulatory T cells in long-lasting Graves disease. As for the study in general: Duration of antithyroid drug therapy among newly diagnosed Graves' patients was under 3 months.

Assembly of TCR beta libraries relied on iRepertoire HTBI primers together with Arm-PCR of CDR3 regions. Each CDR3 protein is one row after TCRdb ran MiXCR on the multiplex PCR reads. The sample contains around 420,000 distinct CDR3 sequences, around a sixth of which appear only once. Indicated time point: newly diagnosed GD, antithyroid drugs for less than 3 months. The TCR library was made from RNA extracted from PBMCs. An endocrinology department in Xi'an, China, supplied the patients. Study observations and caveats: Segments TRBV28, TRBJ1-2 and TRBJ2-5 showed preferential usage in persistent disease. Analysis covered peripheral blood alone, not thyroid tissue.

This clonotype came up a few times. Antigen unknown. CDR3 length: 18 residues. Germline values: CDR1 LNHDA, CDR2 SQIVND (reference sequence). Trimming cost V 0 bases and J 8 bases; bases outside gene matches: 11. The chain has TRBV19 and TRBJ1-5, with 12 bases fitting TRBD1. The TCR sequence derives from a female donor with Graves disease. The sequencing used peripheral blood mononuclear cells (PBMCs), collected at new diagnosis, from a patient treated with antithyroid drugs. In DNA, the CDR3 is TGTGCCAGTAGTATAGAACCTCCGGGACAGGGGGCCTTAAAGCCCCAGCATTTT. Translated: CASSIEPPGQGALKPQHF.